This note documents a single TCR beta chain sequence. The data are from a study of CXCR3-negative and CXCR3-positive naive CD8 T cells. In germline, CDR1 is SGDLS, CDR2 YYNGEE. This CDR3 has 15 amino acids. Via 5' RACE with UMI labels, TRB cDNA libraries were prepared. TCRdb re-called the 5' RACE reads; every CDR3 protein appears as one record, without DNA. The sample totals approximately 60,000 distinct CDR3 sequences; its top ten clones hold 23%. V and J are TRBV9 and TRBJ2-3; absent DNA, TCRdb's TRBD2 call cannot be checked. Specimen: memory CD8+ T cells from blood. The TCR was taken from a human donor in good health. Some clones in this sample may be carry-over from other donors' samples. The CDR3: CASSATSGRRDTQYF.